This T cell receptor (beta chain) was retrieved from a study of blood T cells in healthy people across ages. The CDR3 has 12 amino acids. Trimming removed 3 bases from V and 2 bases from J, with 6 bases in between. Germline V gene sequence: CDR1 DFQATT, CDR2 SNEGSKA (reference sequence). Findings and limits, study-wide: Strong correlation existed between TCR beta diversity and naive T cell percentage. It was not possible, with unsorted PBMCs, to conclusively compare naive and antigen-experienced cells.

Extracted total RNA amounted to at least 5.5 micrograms for each sample. Next came a second PCR, run for about 6 to 12 cycles, which used a sample-barcoded 5' primer along with a J-beta primer mix. TCRdb reprocessed the 5' RACE reads with MiXCR, giving one entry per CDR3 protein. Here the sample spans about 830,000 distinct CDR3 sequences, around 62% being singletons. This clonotype was observed a few times. Its antigen is unidentified. The J gene is TRBJ2-3, the V gene TRBV20-1, with D uncertain. The sequence was collected from a man aged 30-40 years in good health. Sequencing was done on a sample of blood. Here the CDR3 DNA reads TGCAGTGCTAGGATACCCACAGATACGCAGTATTTT. The encoded protein is CSARIPTDTQYF.